Listed below are T cell receptor beta chains from one sample, sequenced in a study of control samples from healthy donors and cancer patients. Data came from immunoSEQ multiplex PCR; TCRdb stores just in-frame clones and leaves some out. Among about 180,000 clones, about nine tenths were seen once, and the ten largest hold 2% to 2.5%. The sample consisted of blood. The receptors originated from a woman aged 40 to 50 in good health. Both conserved end residues are part of each CDR3. The D gene is left open where the match is weak. Clone size, where shown, is once, few, many, or a class for clones that have expanded.

CDR3 length: 14
clone size: NA
V gene: TRBV5-8
D gene: NA
J gene: TRBJ2-1
CDR3 protein: CASSLWGVGNEQFF
CDR3 DNA: TGTGCCAGCAGCTTGTGGGGAGTGGGCAATGAGCAGTTCTTC

CDR3 length: 12
clone size: NA
V gene: TRBV12-3/TRBV12-4
D gene: NA
J gene: TRBJ1-2
CDR3 protein: CASSFMVDGYTF
CDR3 DNA: TGTGCCAGCAGTTTTATGGTGGATGGCTACACCTTC

CDR3 length: 12
clone size: NA
V gene: TRBV7-2
D gene: NA
J gene: TRBJ2-1
CDR3 protein: CASGDSYNEQFF
CDR3 DNA: TGTGCCAGCGGCGATTCCTACAATGAGCAGTTCTTC

CDR3 length: 16
clone size: NA
V gene: TRBV5-4
D gene: TRBD2
J gene: TRBJ2-3
CDR3 protein: CASSIWTSGTGDTQYF
CDR3 DNA: TGTGCCAGCAGCATCTGGACTAGCGGGACAGGAGATACGCAGTATTTT

CDR3 length: 15
clone size: NA
V gene: TRBV27
D gene: NA
J gene: TRBJ2-1
CDR3 protein: CASSFGRGSYNEQFF
CDR3 DNA: TGTGCCAGCAGTTTCGGAAGAGGGTCCTACAATGAGCAGTTCTTC

CDR3 length: 14
clone size: NA
V gene: TRBV5-4
D gene: NA
J gene: TRBJ1-1
CDR3 protein: CASSGDGADTEAFF
CDR3 DNA: TGTGCCAGCAGCGGGGACGGTGCAGACACTGAAGCTTTCTTT

CDR3 length: 14
clone size: NA
V gene: TRBV9
D gene: NA
J gene: TRBJ2-7
CDR3 protein: CASSVGTPTYEQYF
CDR3 DNA: TGTGCCAGCAGCGTCGGGACTCCCACCTACGAGCAGTACTTC

CDR3 length: 13
clone size: NA
V gene: TRBV29-1
D gene: TRBD1
J gene: TRBJ1-2
CDR3 protein: CSAGQGANYGYTF
CDR3 DNA: TGCAGCGCTGGACAGGGCGCCAACTATGGCTACACCTTC

CDR3 length: 14
clone size: NA
V gene: TRBV6-5
D gene: NA
J gene: TRBJ1-3
CDR3 protein: CASSADYSGNTIYF
CDR3 DNA: TGTGCCAGCAGCGCGGACTACTCTGGAAACACCATATATTTT

CDR3 length: 19
clone size: NA
V gene: TRBV11-2
D gene: NA
J gene: TRBJ1-5
CDR3 protein: CASSDKEIASYYSNQPQHF
CDR3 DNA: TGTGCCAGCAGCGACAAGGAGATTGCCTCTTACTATAGCAATCAGCCCCAGCATTTT

CDR3 length: 14
clone size: once
V gene: TRBV3-1/TRBV3-2
D gene: NA
J gene: TRBJ2-7
CDR3 protein: CASSQDLASYEQYF
CDR3 DNA: TGTGCCAGCAGCCAAGATCTGGCCTCCTACGAGCAGTACTTC

CDR3 length: 13
clone size: NA
V gene: TRBV27
D gene: NA
J gene: TRBJ1-1
CDR3 protein: CASSYFRGTEAFF
CDR3 DNA: TGTGCCAGCAGTTATTTCAGGGGCACTGAAGCTTTCTTT

CDR3 length: 15
clone size: once
V gene: TRBV11-2
D gene: NA
J gene: TRBJ2-7
CDR3 protein: CASSPRIGRSYEQYF
CDR3 DNA: TGTGCCAGCAGCCCCCGGATTGGCAGGTCCTACGAGCAGTACTTC

CDR3 length: 17
clone size: once
V gene: TRBV5-5
D gene: TRBD2
J gene: TRBJ2-7
CDR3 protein: CASSLTGLAGGLYEQYF
CDR3 DNA: TGTGCCAGCAGCTTGACGGGACTAGCGGGGGGGCTCTACGAGCAGTACTTC

CDR3 length: 12
clone size: NA
V gene: TRBV5-6
D gene: NA
J gene: TRBJ1-2
CDR3 protein: CASSLATYGYTF
CDR3 DNA: TGTGCCAGCAGCTTGGCCACCTATGGCTACACCTTC

CDR3 length: 15
clone size: NA
V gene: TRBV7-2
D gene: NA
J gene: TRBJ1-5
CDR3 protein: CASSSGDFSGQPQHF
CDR3 DNA: TGTGCCAGCAGCTCAGGGGACTTTTCTGGTCAGCCCCAGCATTTT

CDR3 length: 20
clone size: NA
V gene: TRBV6-1
D gene: NA
J gene: TRBJ1-4
CDR3 protein: CASSEFGAMGGRGPNEKLFF
CDR3 DNA: TGTGCCAGCAGTGAATTCGGAGCAATGGGGGGCCGTGGACCTAATGAAAAACTGTTTTTT

CDR3 length: 16
clone size: NA
V gene: TRBV3-1/TRBV3-2
D gene: TRBD1
J gene: TRBJ1-6
CDR3 protein: CASSQDGTVYNSPLHF
CDR3 DNA: TGTGCCAGCAGCCAAGATGGGACAGTTTATAATTCACCCCTCCACTTT

CDR3 length: 15
clone size: NA
V gene: TRBV5-1
D gene: TRBD2
J gene: TRBJ2-3
CDR3 protein: CASSFLAGMTDTQYF
CDR3 DNA: TGCGCCAGCAGCTTCCTAGCGGGGATGACAGATACGCAGTATTTT

CDR3 length: 15
clone size: NA
V gene: TRBV4-2
D gene: NA
J gene: TRBJ2-6
CDR3 protein: CASSRDHSGANVLTF
CDR3 DNA: TGTGCCAGCAGCCGAGACCACTCTGGGGCCAACGTCCTGACTTTC

CDR3 length: 15
clone size: NA
V gene: TRBV19
D gene: NA
J gene: TRBJ1-2
CDR3 protein: CASSTHYRADYGYTF
CDR3 DNA: TGTGCCAGTAGTACCCACTACAGGGCTGACTATGGCTACACCTTC

CDR3 length: 14
clone size: NA
V gene: TRBV7-3
D gene: NA
J gene: TRBJ2-3
CDR3 protein: CASSPGFSGDTQYF
CDR3 DNA: TGTGCCAGCAGCCCAGGTTTTTCGGGAGATACGCAGTATTTT

CDR3 length: 16
clone size: NA
V gene: TRBV3-1/TRBV3-2
D gene: TRBD1
J gene: TRBJ1-1
CDR3 protein: CASSPTGPLMNTEAFF
CDR3 DNA: TGTGCCAGCAGTCCGACAGGGCCCCTCATGAACACTGAAGCTTTCTTT

CDR3 length: 15
clone size: NA
V gene: TRBV18
D gene: NA
J gene: TRBJ2-2
CDR3 protein: CASSLQGPYTGELFF
CDR3 DNA: TGTGCCAGCTCCCTCCAGGGTCCCTACACCGGGGAGCTGTTTTTT

CDR3 length: 13
clone size: once
V gene: TRBV29-1
D gene: NA
J gene: TRBJ1-1
CDR3 protein: CSVEGGLGTEAFF
CDR3 DNA: TGCAGCGTTGAAGGGGGGTTGGGCACTGAAGCTTTCTTT

CDR3 length: 12
clone size: NA
V gene: TRBV9
D gene: NA
J gene: TRBJ2-2
CDR3 protein: CASSVRIGELFF
CDR3 DNA: TGTGCCAGCAGCGTAAGGATCGGGGAGCTGTTTTTT

CDR3 length: 16
clone size: NA
V gene: TRBV5-5
D gene: TRBD2
J gene: TRBJ2-2
CDR3 protein: CASSLGTSGYTGELFF
CDR3 DNA: TGTGCCAGCAGCTTAGGGACTAGCGGGTACACCGGGGAGCTGTTTTTT

CDR3 length: 16
clone size: NA
V gene: TRBV7-2
D gene: TRBD1
J gene: TRBJ2-3
CDR3 protein: CASSLVETGGADTQYF
CDR3 DNA: TGTGCCAGCAGCTTAGTCGAGACAGGGGGGGCAGATACGCAGTATTTT

CDR3 length: 14
clone size: NA
V gene: TRBV4-1
D gene: NA
J gene: TRBJ2-7
CDR3 protein: CASSQGEGAYEQYF
CDR3 DNA: TGCGCCAGCAGCCAAGGTGAGGGGGCCTACGAGCAGTACTTC

CDR3 length: 13
clone size: NA
V gene: TRBV19
D gene: NA
J gene: TRBJ1-4
CDR3 protein: CASSLARGEKLFF
CDR3 DNA: TGTGCCAGTAGTTTGGCCCGAGGTGAAAAACTGTTTTTT

CDR3 length: 14
clone size: NA
V gene: TRBV6-5
D gene: TRBD1
J gene: TRBJ1-2
CDR3 protein: CASSRLDRAQGYTF
CDR3 DNA: TGTGCCAGCAGTCGCCTGGACAGGGCTCAGGGCTACACCTTC

CDR3 length: 14
clone size: once
V gene: TRBV7-9
D gene: NA
J gene: TRBJ1-4
CDR3 protein: CASSLGATNEKLFF
CDR3 DNA: TGTGCCAGCAGCTTAGGGGCAACTAATGAAAAACTGTTTTTT

CDR3 length: 15
clone size: NA
V gene: TRBV11-1
D gene: TRBD1
J gene: TRBJ1-3
CDR3 protein: CASSTRDRAGNTIYF
CDR3 DNA: TGTGCCAGCAGCACCCGGGACAGGGCTGGAAACACCATATATTTT

CDR3 length: 15
clone size: NA
V gene: TRBV6-5
D gene: NA
J gene: TRBJ1-3
CDR3 protein: CASTSRGEPGNTIYF
CDR3 DNA: TGTGCCAGCACATCAAGAGGGGAACCTGGAAACACCATATATTTT

CDR3 length: 18
clone size: NA
V gene: TRBV7-6
D gene: TRBD1
J gene: TRBJ1-5
CDR3 protein: CASSLLASTGVPDQPQHF
CDR3 DNA: TGTGCCAGCAGCTTACTCGCCTCGACAGGGGTTCCGGATCAGCCCCAGCATTTT

CDR3 length: 15
clone size: NA
V gene: TRBV6-1
D gene: NA
J gene: TRBJ1-5
CDR3 protein: CASSDLAYSNQPQHF
CDR3 DNA: TGTGCCAGCAGTGATTTAGCTTATAGCAATCAGCCCCAGCATTTT

CDR3 length: 14
clone size: NA
V gene: TRBV18
D gene: TRBD1
J gene: TRBJ2-2
CDR3 protein: CASSPRGTDGELFF
CDR3 DNA: TGTGCCAGCTCACCCAGAGGGACAGACGGGGAGCTGTTTTTT

CDR3 length: 14
clone size: once
V gene: TRBV9
D gene: NA
J gene: TRBJ1-4
CDR3 protein: CASSPADFNEKLFF
CDR3 DNA: TGTGCCAGCAGCCCGGCGGATTTTAATGAAAAACTGTTTTTT

CDR3 length: 14
clone size: once
V gene: TRBV24-1
D gene: TRBD1
J gene: TRBJ1-1
CDR3 protein: CATSEPEQGWGTFF
CDR3 DNA: TGTGCCACCAGTGAACCCGAACAGGGGTGGGGAACTTTCTTT

CDR3 length: 17
clone size: NA
V gene: TRBV19
D gene: NA
J gene: TRBJ1-1
CDR3 protein: CASSMIAAGYRNTEAFF
CDR3 DNA: TGTGCCAGTAGTATGATCGCAGCTGGTTATCGGAACACTGAAGCTTTCTTT

CDR3 length: 15
clone size: NA
V gene: TRBV6-5
D gene: NA
J gene: TRBJ1-1
CDR3 protein: CASSYSIGGNTEAFF
CDR3 DNA: TGTGCCAGCAGTTACTCAATCGGCGGGAACACTGAAGCTTTCTTT

CDR3 length: 15
clone size: once
V gene: TRBV5-6
D gene: NA
J gene: TRBJ1-2
CDR3 protein: CASSLAGANNYGYTF
CDR3 DNA: TGTGCCAGCAGCTTGGCCGGGGCCAATAACTATGGCTACACCTTC

CDR3 length: 13
clone size: NA
V gene: TRBV6-6
D gene: NA
J gene: TRBJ2-4
CDR3 protein: CASSYGGEGIQYF
CDR3 DNA: TGTGCCAGCAGTTACGGAGGGGAAGGCATTCAGTACTTC

CDR3 length: 12
clone size: NA
V gene: TRBV6-5
D gene: NA
J gene: TRBJ1-1
CDR3 protein: CASSWDGLKAFF
CDR3 DNA: TGTGCCAGCAGTTGGGACGGCCTGAAAGCTTTCTTT